This TCR beta chain was captured in a study of identical twins. Study findings and constraints: For cord blood, abundant beta clonotypes had fewer insertions, unlike memory repertoires, which showed none.

The germline V gene encodes CDR1 MDHEN and CDR2 SYDVKM. This CDR3 is 17 amino acids long. The junction had 7 bases not matched to a gene; V was cut back by 3 bases and J by 3 bases. For this clonotype: Its target is unknown.

From the 5' RACE reads, TCRdb called clonotypes with MiXCR, one entry per CDR3 protein. The sample consists of hundreds of thousands of distinct CDR3 sequences, 8.6% of them appearing once. This sample also belongs to another study, concerning yellow fever vaccine responses in identical twins.

The V gene is TRBV28, the J gene TRBJ2-1, with TRBD2 identical over 11 bases. This clonotype was obtained from a woman aged 18 to 35 in good health. The sample consisted of PBMCs. The CDR3 loop is CASSFPLAGGIYNEQFF. In nucleotides, the CDR3 is TGTGCCAGCAGTTTTCCCCTAGCGGGGGGCATCTACAATGAGCAGTTCTTC.